A single sample gave rise to the 26 T cell receptor beta chains below, sequenced in a study of cytotoxic CD8 clonotypes in ibrutinib-treated CLL. The table came from immunoSEQ multiplex PCR; TCRdb's copy has only in-frame clones and leaves some out. The table records about 200,000 clones, just under 80% of them present only once. Sequencing used PBMCs, obtained after 12 months of ibrutinib treatment. The receptor source for this set is a human donor with chronic lymphocytic leukemia.

This clone has more than one count but fewer than ten. The V gene is TRBV11-1, the J gene TRBJ2-1; possibly TRBD1 or TRBD2 for D (5 bases each). The germline CDR1 and CDR2 sequences are SGHAT and FQDESV (reference sequence). The CDR3 is 12 amino acids. V lost 5 bases and J 14 bases, leaving 16 bases between the germline ends. The CDR3 is CASSLQRGTEFF. For the CDR3, the DNA is TGTGCCAGCAGCCTCCAGAGAGGGACGGAGTTCTTC.

This clone was found a few times. The V call is TRBV27, the J call TRBJ2-7; 10 bases fit TRBD2. Per the germline V gene, CDR1 is MNHEY and CDR2 is SMNVEV (reference sequence). V trimming: 6 bases; J trimming: 3 bases; junction bases outside the gene matches: 8. The CDR3 sequence is 15 residues long. CDR3 DNA sequence: TGTGCCAGCAGCACCCCCGGGACTAGCGTCTACGAGCAGTACTTC. Its protein is CASSTPGTSVYEQYF.

The chain combines TRBV2 with TRBJ2-1, with 7 bases lining up with TRBD2. J lost 9 bases, V lost 7 bases, and 6 bases had no gene match. CDR1 and CDR2 (germline): SNHLY, FYNNEI. The CDR3 sequence is 12 residues long. The CDR3 is CASTLGLPEQFF. Written as DNA, the CDR3 is TGTGCCAGCACCCTGGGACTACCTGAGCAGTTCTTC. The full variable domain, its missing parts supplied by reference TRBV2 and TRBJ2-1, is EPEVTQTPSHQVTQMGQEVILRCVPISNHLYFYWYRQILGQKVEFLVSFYNNEISEKSEIFDDQFSVERPDGSNFTLKIRSTKLEDSAMYFCASTLGLPEQFFGPGTRLTVL.

CDR3 amino acids: CASSYKPPRSYNEQFF. The CDR3 DNA sequence: TGTGCCAGCAGTTATAAACCACCCCGCTCCTACAATGAGCAGTTCTTC. The genes are TRBV6-5 and TRBJ2-1, with D hard to call. This CDR3 is 16 amino acids long. Trimming shortened V by 3 bases and J by 0 bases, and 12 bases separated the two germline ends. CDR1 is MNHEY, CDR2 SVGAGI, per germline.

The V call is TRBV19, the J call TRBJ2-3; no clear D. The CDR3 is made up of 14 amino acids. Germline CDR1 and CDR2: LNHDA and SQIVND (reference sequence). With 6 bases removed from V and 4 bases from J, the gap between germline ends came to 14 bases. DNA for the CDR3: TGTGCCAGTAGCCAAAGTGGGCTTGCAGATACGCAGTATTTT. This gives the protein CASSQSGLADTQYF.

The genes are TRBV11-1 and TRBJ2-1; the match to TRBD1 covers 9 bases. With V trimmed by 5 bases and J by 1 base, 9 bases remained unmatched. This CDR3 has 17 amino acids. Germline-derived CDR1 and CDR2 are SGHAT and FQDESV (reference sequence). Here the CDR3 DNA reads TGTGCCAGCAGCGACCCAACAGGGGGCTTGTCCTACAATGAGCAGTTCTTC. Protein product: CASSDPTGGLSYNEQFF.

This rearrangement joins TRBV6-1 to TRBJ2-7, with 8 bases that match TRBD1. The CDR3 runs to 14 residues. The V segment lost 8 bases and the J segment 0 bases; nucleotides outside the gene matches: 6. Germline V gives CDR1 MNHNS, CDR2 SASEGT. The CDR3 DNA reads TGTGCCAGCCCGGGACAGGCGCTCTCCTACGAGCAGTACTTC. Translation: CASPGQALSYEQYF.

V usage is TRBV6-5 and J usage is TRBJ1-1; D uncertain. Between the trimmed V and J ends, which lost 6 bases and 4 bases, there was a span of 9 bases. From germline, CDR1 is MNHEY and CDR2 SVGAGI. CDR3 length equals 12 residues. The CDR3 sequence is CASRRVGTEAFF. In DNA form, the CDR3 reads TGTGCCAGCAGAAGAGTGGGCACTGAAGCTTTCTTT.

In DNA, the CDR3 is TGTGCCAGCAGCTTAGGGGGGGGCGATCATCGGGAGCAGTACTTC. Amino acids: CASSLGGGDHREQYF. The rearrangement joins TRBV7-6 to TRBJ2-7; tentatively, D is TRBD2 (7 bases). The germline V gene has CDR1 SGHVS and CDR2 FNYEAQ. The CDR3 loop spans 15 amino acids. The V end was cut by 1 base, the J end by 7 bases, with 17 bases between.

The chain is built from TRBV6-6 and TRBJ1-2, with TRBD1 matching over 7 bases. CDR1 and CDR2 (germline): MNHNY, SVGAGI (reference sequence). With V trimmed by 5 bases and J by 2 bases, 5 bases remained unmatched. The CDR3 is made up of 14 amino acids. The DNA of the CDR3 is TGTGCCAGCAGTCCGCAGGGGGACAACTATGGCTACACCTTC. Encoded protein: CASSPQGDNYGYTF.

The rearrangement joins TRBV21-1 to TRBJ1-3; TRBD1 is taken as the D call from the table, unchecked against the DNA. TRBV21-1 constitutes a pseudogene. The CDR3 covers 15 residues. CDR3 sequence: CASSKGRQGGNTIYF. Here the CDR3 DNA reads TGTGCCAGCAGCAAGGGACGACAGGGTGGAAACACCATATATTTT.

The rearrangement joins TRBV18 to TRBJ2-2; TRBD1 matches at 11 bases. From germline, CDR1 is KGHSH and CDR2 LQKENI. The CDR3 totals 15 residues. V dropped 3 bases and J dropped 4; count of bases not matched to a gene: 1. Here the CDR3 DNA reads TGTGCCAGCTCACCCGGGACAGGGGGCACCGGGGAGCTGTTTTTT. This sequence encodes CASSPGTGGTGELFF. Full variable domain (remainder filled in from reference TRBV18 and TRBJ2-2): NAGVMQNPRHLVRRRGQEARLRCSPMKGHSHVYWYRQLPEEGLKFMVYLQKENIIDESGMPKERFSAEFPKEGPSILRIQQVVRGDSAAYFCASSPGTGGTGELFFGEGSRLTVL.

The gene calls are TRBV25-1 and TRBJ1-1, with unresolved D. This CDR3 contains 15 residues. The germline V gene encodes CDR1 MGHDK and CDR2 SYGVNS. V was shortened by 1 base and J by 6 bases, with 15 bases between the two germline ends. DNA of the CDR3: TGTGCCAGCAGTGAATTTGTGATGGGAAGAGCTGAAGCTTTCTTT. Its translation is CASSEFVMGRAEAFF.

This clone turned up a few times. The DNA of the CDR3 is TGTGCCAGCAGCCCACTGGGAGGATCTACTGAAGCTTTCTTT. Translating it yields CASSPLGGSTEAFF. The rearrangement joins TRBV5-6 to TRBJ1-1; D unresolved. Germline CDR1 SGHDT, CDR2 YYEEEE. V dropped 4 bases and J dropped 5 bases, with 15 bases sitting between them. CDR3 length: 14 residues.

The chain recombines TRBV6-1 with TRBJ1-1, with D perhaps TRBD1 (5 bases). The V gene's germline CDR1 is MNHNS and CDR2 SASEGT. The CDR3 loop spans 15 amino acids. V dropped 7 bases and J dropped 4 bases, with 19 bases sitting between them. DNA for the CDR3: TGTGCCAGCACCGAGACCATCGGGGGGGGCACTGAAGCTTTCTTT. Its translation: CASTETIGGGTEAFF.

V and J are TRBV10-3 and TRBJ1-2, with TRBD1 matching 10 bases. V trimming: 0 bases; J trimming: 3 bases; junction bases outside the gene matches: 10. The CDR3 consists of 18 residues. In germline, CDR1 is ENHRY, CDR2 SYGVKD. The CDR3 DNA is TGTGCCATCAGTGAGTCAGTTGGGAGACAGGGGGCGGACTATGGCTACACCTTC. Residues: CAISESVGRQGADYGYTF.

The V call is TRBV7-8, the J call TRBJ2-7, with D possibly being TRBD2 (5 bases). Between the trimmed V and J ends, which lost 5 bases and 0 bases, there was a span of 11 bases. The CDR3 runs to 14 residues. CDR1 SGHVS and CDR2 FQNEAQ come from the germline V gene. The CDR3: CASSPREHSYEQYF. The CDR3 DNA follows: TGTGCCAGCAGCCCTCGGGAACACTCCTACGAGCAGTACTTC.

This clone was counted between two and nine times. Written as DNA, the CDR3 is TGTGCCAGCAGCCCCCAGCCGGACAGGGTGGGTGGAAACACCATATATTTT. Encoded protein: CASSPQPDRVGGNTIYF. This chain uses TRBV5-4 with TRBJ1-3; 8 nucleotides agree with TRBD1. The ends lost 4 bases at V and 3 bases at J; junction bases unmatched: 12. This CDR3 spans 17 amino acids. Germline V lookup: CDR1 SGHNT, CDR2 YYREEE (reference sequence).

The chain links TRBV7-6 to TRBJ1-1; 8 bases fit TRBD1. Germline-derived CDR1 and CDR2 are SGHVS and FNYEAQ. This CDR3 has 14 amino acids. V was clipped by 4 bases and J by 4 bases; unmatched bases: 5. The CDR3 is CASSSGQGITEAFF. In DNA, the CDR3 is TGTGCCAGCAGCTCCGGACAGGGTATCACTGAAGCTTTCTTT.

The genes are TRBV19 and TRBJ1-2; D may be TRBD1 (6 bases). CDR3 length equals 13 residues. Between the trimmed V and J ends, which lost 7 bases and 4 bases, there was a span of 13 bases. Germline lookup yields CDR1 LNHDA and CDR2 SQIVND (reference sequence). The CDR3, as DNA: TGTGCCAGTATAGGGGGACCGCTCTATGGCTACACCTTC. It specifies CASIGGPLYGYTF.

The chain is built from TRBV2 and TRBJ2-4; maybe TRBD1 (6 bases). Germline V lookup: CDR1 SNHLY, CDR2 FYNNEI. Trimming shortened V by 4 bases and J by 15 bases, and 19 bases separated the two germline ends. The CDR3 is 13 amino acids. In DNA, the CDR3 is TGTGCCAGCAGTGGGAGCGGACAGACATTCGCGTACTTC. Translated, it gives CASSGSGQTFAYF. The whole variable domain, remainder taken from reference TRBV2 and TRBJ2-4, is EPEVTQTPSHQVTQMGQEVILRCVPISNHLYFYWYRQILGQKVEFLVSFYNNEISEKSEIFDDQFSVERPDGSNFTLKIRSTKLEDSAMYFCASSGSGQTFAYFGAGTRLSVL.

The gene calls are TRBV5-1 and TRBJ2-7, with 11 bases identical to TRBD2. The V gene's germline CDR1 is SGHRS and CDR2 YFSETQ. With V trimmed by 0 bases and J by 3 bases, 17 bases remained unmatched. The CDR3 extends over 20 amino acids. CDR3 protein: CASSLAVTSGSVLKGYEQYF. The DNA of the CDR3 is TGCGCCAGCAGCTTGGCCGTTACTAGCGGGAGCGTCCTAAAGGGCTACGAGCAGTACTTC.

The chain has TRBV25-1 and TRBJ2-5, with D unresolved. The CDR3 contains 12 residues. Germline lookup yields CDR1 MGHDK and CDR2 SYGVNS. Trimming shortened V by 9 bases and J by 5 bases, and 13 bases separated the two germline ends. This CDR3 is CASGLGLETQYF. The CDR3 region has the DNA TGTGCCAGTGGTCTGGGTCTGGAGACCCAGTACTTC.

For this clone: The sample carries other DNA sequences with the same CDR3. The rearrangement links TRBV20-1 to TRBJ1-1; the D is unclear. The CDR3 covers 11 residues. Trimming stripped 6 bases from V and 3 bases from J, with 8 bases between. Germline CDR1 is DFQATT and CDR2 is SNEGSKA (reference sequence). The CDR3 is CSAREDTEAFF. The CDR3, as DNA: TGCAGTGCGAGGGAAGACACTGAAGCTTTCTTT.

The V and J genes are TRBV5-6 and TRBJ2-7; TRBD1 or TRBD2 may be the D gene (5 bases each). V was shortened by 1 base and J by 3 bases, with 14 bases between the two germline ends. This CDR3 spans 15 amino acids. The germline CDR1 and CDR2 sequences are SGHDT and YYEEEE. CDR3: CASSLPPGSHYEQYF. As DNA, the CDR3 is TGTGCCAGCAGCTTGCCTCCAGGGAGCCACTACGAGCAGTACTTC.

V usage is TRBV19 and J usage is TRBJ2-5; D call uncertain. This CDR3 comprises 13 residues. Germline CDR1 LNHDA, CDR2 SQIVND (reference sequence). The V gene lost 6 bases and the J gene lost 7 bases, with 15 bases spanning the gap. The CDR3 loop is CASSLSHMGTQYF. The DNA of the CDR3 is TGTGCCAGTAGCCTTTCACACATGGGGACCCAGTACTTC.